This TCR beta chain was recovered during a study of immune characterization of retroperitoneal liposarcoma. TCRdb called the PCR reads again in MiXCR, with one record for every CDR3 protein. Of around 10,000 distinct CDR3 sequences in the sample, 40% to 55% were seen once. CDR1 MNHNS and CDR2 SASEGT come from the germline V gene. J lost 2 bases, V lost 4 bases, and 7 bases had no gene match. The CDR3 runs to 15 residues. The material sequenced was tumor tissue. The rearrangement joins TRBV6-1 to TRBJ1-1, with 7 bases fitting TRBD1. The TCR originated in a female donor with retroperitoneal liposarcoma. The chain's CDR3 is CASSGWTGGNTEAFF. CDR3 nucleotides: TGTGCCAGCAGTGGATGGACAGGAGGCAACACTGAAGCTTTCTTT.